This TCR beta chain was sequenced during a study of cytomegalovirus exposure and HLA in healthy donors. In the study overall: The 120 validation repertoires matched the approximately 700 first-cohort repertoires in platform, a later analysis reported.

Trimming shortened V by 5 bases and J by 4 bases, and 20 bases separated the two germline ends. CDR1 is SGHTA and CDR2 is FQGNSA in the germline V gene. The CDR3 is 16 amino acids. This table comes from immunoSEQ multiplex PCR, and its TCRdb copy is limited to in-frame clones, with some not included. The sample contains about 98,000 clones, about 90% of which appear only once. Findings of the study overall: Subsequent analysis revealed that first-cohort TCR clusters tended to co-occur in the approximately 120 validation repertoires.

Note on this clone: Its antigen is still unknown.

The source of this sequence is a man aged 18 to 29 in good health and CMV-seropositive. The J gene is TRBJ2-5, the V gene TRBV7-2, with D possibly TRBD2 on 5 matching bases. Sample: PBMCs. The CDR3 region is CASSPARANPGETQYF. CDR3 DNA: TGTGCCAGCAGCCCAGCGCGGGCCAACCCGGGAGAGACCCAGTACTTC.